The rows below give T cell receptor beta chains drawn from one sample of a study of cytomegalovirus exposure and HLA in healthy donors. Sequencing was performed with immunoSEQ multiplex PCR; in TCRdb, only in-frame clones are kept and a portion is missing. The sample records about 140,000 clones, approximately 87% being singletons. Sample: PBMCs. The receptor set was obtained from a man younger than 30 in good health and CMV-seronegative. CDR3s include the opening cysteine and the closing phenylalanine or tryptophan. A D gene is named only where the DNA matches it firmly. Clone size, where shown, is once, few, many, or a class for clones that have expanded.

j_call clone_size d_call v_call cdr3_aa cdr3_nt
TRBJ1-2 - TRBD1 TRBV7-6 CASSPTGTNGYTF TGTGCCAGCAGCCCGACAGGGACGAATGGCTACACCTTC
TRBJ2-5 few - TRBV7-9 CASSLASVGETQYF TGTGCCAGCAGCTTAGCAAGTGTCGGGGAGACCCAGTACTTC
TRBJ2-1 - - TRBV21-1 CASSPREQFF TGTGCCAGCAGCCCTCGTGAGCAGTTCTTC
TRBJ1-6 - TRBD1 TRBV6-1 CASSRTGENSPLHF TGTGCCAGCAGTCGGACAGGGGAGAATTCACCCCTCCACTTT
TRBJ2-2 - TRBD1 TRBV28 CASTSPGQGLGGELFF TGTGCCAGCACCAGCCCGGGACAGGGCCTCGGCGGGGAGCTGTTTTTT
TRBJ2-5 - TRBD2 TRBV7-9 CASSPPGLAGFETQYF TGTGCCAGCAGCCCTCCGGGACTAGCGGGATTTGAGACCCAGTACTTC
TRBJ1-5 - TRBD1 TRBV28 CASSPGGQFYSNQPQHF TGTGCCAGCAGTCCAGGGGGACAGTTTTATAGCAATCAGCCCCAGCATTTT
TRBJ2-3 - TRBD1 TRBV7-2 CASSSVQGTGQYF TGTGCCAGCAGCTCCGTCCAAGGGACAGGGCAGTATTTT
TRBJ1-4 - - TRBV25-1 CASSIGGGKNEKLFF TGTGCCAGCAGTATTGGGGGGGGGAAAAACGAAAAACTGTTTTTT
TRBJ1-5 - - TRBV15 CATSRSQGVRQPQHF TGTGCCACCAGCAGATCACAGGGAGTCCGACAGCCCCAGCATTTT
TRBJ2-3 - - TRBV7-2 CASSQTGTETQSTQYF TGTGCCAGCAGCCAGACAGGGACTGAGACCCAGAGTACGCAGTATTTT
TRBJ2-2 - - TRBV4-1 CASSHGLGLWNTGELFF TGCGCCAGCAGCCATGGATTGGGACTTTGGAACACCGGGGAGCTGTTTTTT
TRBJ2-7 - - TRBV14 CASSQTGRSYEQYF TGTGCCAGCAGCCAGACAGGACGCTCCTACGAGCAGTACTTC
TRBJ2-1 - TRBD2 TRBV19 CASMALGLDRSYNEQFF TGTGCCAGTATGGCTCTTGGACTAGACCGCTCCTACAATGAGCAGTTCTTC
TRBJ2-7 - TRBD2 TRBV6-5 CASSYSAGATYEQYF TGTGCCAGCAGTTACTCAGCGGGAGCCACCTACGAGCAGTACTTC
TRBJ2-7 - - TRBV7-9 CASSPRQDGEQYF TGTGCCAGCAGCCCCCGACAGGACGGGGAGCAGTACTTC
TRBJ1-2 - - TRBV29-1 CSVLDSGNYGYTF TGCAGCGTTCTTGACAGTGGCAACTATGGCTACACCTTC
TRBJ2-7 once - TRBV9 CASSVGASSSYEQYF TGTGCCAGCAGCGTAGGGGCCAGCAGCTCCTACGAGCAGTACTTC
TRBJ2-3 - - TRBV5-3 CARSLASDTQYF TGTGCCAGAAGCTTGGCATCAGATACGCAGTATTTT
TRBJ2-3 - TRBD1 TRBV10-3 CAITQTGGGTDTQYF TGTGCCATCACCCAAACAGGGGGCGGAACAGATACGCAGTATTTT